Sequencing of this T cell receptor (beta chain) was carried out in a study of CD8+CD57+ T cells in acquired aplastic anemia (dated by TCRdb to the late 2010s). Background on the whole study: Extracted DNA from sorted CD4+ and CD8+ cells averaged around 2.9 ug, ranging from roughly 0.2 to 30 ug. An average of approximately 10 million reads for CD4+ cells and approximately 11 million reads for CD8+ cells was obtained from healthy donor samples.

The study deep-sequenced TCR repertoires of sorted CD4+ and CD8+ blood T cells from severe aplastic anemia patients and healthy subjects. Ficoll-Paque density gradient centrifugation was used to isolate peripheral blood mononuclear cells. Before DNA extraction, CD4+ and CD8+ T cells were sorted by FACS or by magnetic beads. Genomic DNA served as template for TCR beta VDJ combination and CDR3 sequence profiling. TCR repertoire sequencing was run on an Illumina HiSeq 2000. Turning to the authors' computational methods: Repertoire assessment relied on Simpson's diversity index, CDR3 size and DJ length profiles, and TRBV/TRBJ rearrangement plots. The most abundant DNA sequence in the deep sequencing data was taken as the immunodominant clone. CDR3 amino acid sequences were screened for sharing across subjects and were compared with published repertoires and the VDJdb database. TCRdb reprocessed the public reads (quality trimming at Q25 with fastp, clone calling with MiXCR) and kept in-frame beta chains. Rows are combined by CDR3 protein, so each entry shows the most common genes and DNA. It is TCRdb's table, rather than the study itself, that gives the V and J calls and clone size. Present in this sample are a few hundred thousand distinct CDR3 sequences, over 60% of which were seen just once. Approximately 32% of the sample is in the top ten clones.

Trimming removed 5 bases from V and 5 bases from J; the gene matches leave 5 bases unexplained. Its CDR3 holds 15 amino acids, cysteine through phenylalanine. Only CDR3 DNA is held: 45 bases, read in frame from base 1. Taken from the germline V gene, the CDR1 and CDR2 loops are SGHAT and FQNNGV. Summary of the overall study and its limitations: CD8+ Simpson's diversity did not differ significantly between patients and healthy controls (P=0.060). Roughly 29 CD8+ CDR3 sequences were shared between patients and controls but appeared highly expressed in patients and within their immunodominant clones.

This clonotype was seen many times. The antigen it binds to is not known. No per-base quality is available; no much larger clone lies one base away. The clonotype was recovered from a human donor in good health. What was sequenced was sorted CD4+, CD8+, or CD8+CD57+ T cells (not recorded which) from PBMCs. The chain is assembled from TRBV11-2 and TRBJ2-2; TRBD1 lines up with 10 middle nucleotides. The bases read TGTGCCAGCAGCCACGCGGGACAGGGGACCGGGGAGCTGTTTTTT. Translation gives CASSHAGQGTGELFF.